What follows describes a single T cell receptor (beta chain). This clone's antigen is unknown. Per-base qualities were not stored, and no clone one base away is much larger. The sample belongs to a study of T cell responses to AZD1222 COVID-19 vaccine (dated by TCRdb to about 2021). The study in broad terms: AZD1222 recipients whose second dose came at about 4 weeks and those whose second dose came at about 12 weeks were combined into one group, since spike-specific TCR depth and breadth did not differ between the two schedules. TCR sequencing was performed for 233 trial participants, of whom about 200 were given two doses of AZD1222 and around 25 were given two doses of MenACWY control vaccine. Trial participants were enrolled by age into subgroups of 18-55, 56-69 and 70-plus years, and around 150, 28 and 57 TCR-sequenced participants, respectively, were included in these subgroups.

V loses 5 bases of germline sequence and J loses 1 base, and the interval between the two ends is 14 bases. CDR1 and CDR2 are read off the germline V gene as SGHVS and FQNEAQ. Taken from cysteine to phenylalanine, the CDR3 has 15 residues. Of the read, only the CDR3 DNA is kept; its 45 bases are in frame from base 1. Study-wide findings and limitations: Participants were mostly white British, with more females than males. The authors suggested clonal diversity may have been underestimated. Reportedly, almost half of the unique spike-specific TCRs recognized epitopes lying outside the regions that are mutated in the B.1.351 and B.1.1.7 variants. Spike-specific TCR breadth and depth rose significantly after two AZD1222 doses compared with day 0 and with MenACWY recipients. No day 14 peak-response samples were available, so repertoires were characterized only after the peak T cell response. The 56-69-year group was small, and its depth increase did not reach significance, likely because of low power. Vaccine-associated CD4 TCRs spanned the whole spike protein, with dominant responses in regions 160-218 and 743-854. Conclusions about previously exposed vaccinees are limited, since just a handful of AZD1222 recipients were seropositive for SARS-CoV-2 at baseline.

The CDR3 regions of human TCRbeta chains were analyzed by immunosequencing. The published analysis was carried out like this. TCRs in the repertoires were matched against a reference library of SARS-CoV-2-specific TCRs that had been generated with the MIRA antigen-specificity platform. Breadth meant the fraction of unique TCRs that were SARS-CoV-2-associated, whereas depth meant the fraction of total T cells that were SARS-CoV-2-associated. Each spike-specific TCR was assigned to its reactive spike region and to a CD4 or CD8 class using the MIRA data. Log10-transformed breadth and depth values were compared by one-way ANOVA with Sidak's multiple comparisons tests. The clones in this table, taken by TCRdb from immuneACCESS, are in-frame only. Not every clone is retained; where verified, under half of the shortfall comes from an unresolved V gene, and the cause of the rest is unknown. That table furnishes V, J and clone size, whereas the DNA furnished D and trimming. The sample contains more than 150,000 clones, 70% to 90% of them found a single time. The ten largest clones capture around 5.8% of the sample.

The sample's time point label is to be understood as: baseline before first vaccination. Samples from vaccinated people were obtained from the UK trials COV001 and COV002, which included a single-blind randomized controlled phase 2/3 trial of AZD1222 (ChAdOx1 nCoV-19) in healthy adults. Trial participant PBMC samples were collected at day 0 and day 28 after the second dose for TCRbeta chain sequencing. This clonotype was sampled from an adult in good health. Sequencing used peripheral blood, obtained on day 0 of AZD1222 vaccination. The chain is encoded by TRBV7-8 joined to TRBJ1-1, with no D gene named confidently. The CDR3 region reads CASSGQGRSNTEAFF. DNA sequence: TGTGCCAGCAGCGGGCAAGGACGGTCGAACACTGAAGCTTTCTTT.